Presented here are 14 T cell receptor beta chains from one specimen sequenced in a study of blood T cell repertoires in COVID-19. The method was immunoSEQ multiplex PCR; TCRdb's version includes in-frame clones alone and lacks a portion of them. The table has approximately 150,000 clones, 75% to 90% seen once; the top ten hold approximately 10%. Sequencing was done on a sample of peripheral blood. The origin of the receptors is a human donor in a cohort sampled during active COVID-19.

This rearrangement joins TRBV25-1 to TRBJ2-6, with D perhaps matching TRBD1 (5 bases). CDR1 and CDR2 from the germline V gene are MGHDK and SYGVNS. The ends were cut back, 1 base at V and 3 bases at J, with 10 bases in the middle. The CDR3 contains 16 residues. For the CDR3, the DNA is TGTGCCAGCAGTGAATTTCAGGGATATGGGGCCAACGTCCTGACTTTC. Its translation: CASSEFQGYGANVLTF.

This clone was seen a handful of times. The genes are TRBV7-9 and TRBJ2-3; 8 nucleotides line up with TRBD2. This CDR3 has 15 amino acids. With 3 bases clipped from V and 2 bases from J, the junction kept 4 bases outside the gene matches. Germline-derived CDR1 and CDR2 are SEHNR and FQNEAQ (reference sequence). In nucleotides, the CDR3 is TGTGCCAGCAGCTTGCTAGCGGGTGACACAGATACGCAGTATTTT. It yields the protein CASSLLAGDTDTQYF.

The rearrangement joins TRBV7-8 to TRBJ1-1; no reliable D call. The germline V gene has CDR1 SGHVS and CDR2 FQNEAQ. V lost 1 base and J lost 2, with 8 bases in between. The CDR3 has 14 amino acids. The CDR3 DNA follows: TGTGCCAGCAGCTTAGATACAGCCAACACTGAAGCTTTCTTT. Translating gives CASSLDTANTEAFF.

This clone came up once. The CDR3 sequence is CASSPGDRGNTGELFF. The DNA for the CDR3 is TGTGCCAGCAGTCCCGGGGACAGGGGAAACACCGGGGAGCTGTTTTTT. The gene calls are TRBV28 and TRBJ2-2; 10 bases fit TRBD1. CDR1 is MDHEN and CDR2 is SYDVKM in the germline V gene. The CDR3 runs to 16 residues. With V trimmed by 5 bases and J by 2 bases, 5 bases remained unmatched.

The chain couples TRBV6-5 to TRBJ2-1, with 9 bases identical to TRBD2. The trim removed 6 bases at V and 5 bases at J, leaving 5 bases unmatched. CDR3 length equals 14 residues. CDR1 and CDR2 (germline): MNHEY, SVGAGI. The CDR3 protein is CASRALAGDNEQFF. CDR3 DNA sequence: TGTGCCAGCAGGGCATTAGCGGGGGACAATGAGCAGTTCTTC.

The V call is TRBV12-3 or TRBV12-4, the J call TRBJ2-7, with D perhaps matching TRBD1 (5 bases). The V gene lost 3 bases and the J gene lost 2 bases, with 8 bases spanning the gap. The CDR3 contains 13 residues. The CDR3 loop is CASSLDTTYEQYF. The CDR3 DNA follows: TGTGCCAGCAGTTTGGACACAACCTACGAGCAGTACTTC.

The rearrangement uses TRBV24-1 and TRBJ2-1; D call uncertain. Trimming cost V 4 bases and J 14 bases, with 14 bases left between them. Germline V gene sequence: CDR1 KGHDR, CDR2 SFDVKD. This CDR3 is built from 12 residues. DNA for the CDR3: TGTGCCACCAGTGAGCTGCGTCGAACGGAGTTCTTC. It encodes CATSELRRTEFF.

The count of this clone is one. The rearrangement links TRBV24-1 to TRBJ2-1, with D possibly matching TRBD2 (5 bases). This CDR3 is built from 12 residues. Germline assignment: CDR1 KGHDR and CDR2 SFDVKD. The V gene lost 3 bases and the J gene lost 8 bases, with 7 bases spanning the gap. CDR3 in DNA: TGTGCCACCAGTGATACTAGACATGAGCAGTTCTTC. As protein: CATSDTRHEQFF.

The gene calls are TRBV5-4 and TRBJ2-6, with TRBD1 matching 7 bases. In germline, CDR1 is SGHNT, CDR2 YYREEE (reference sequence). The CDR3 extends over 17 amino acids. V shed 0 bases and J 4 bases; nucleotides not matched to a gene: 7. In DNA form, the CDR3 reads TGTGCCAGCAGCTTGGGACAGGGCGTGGGGGGGGCCAACGTCCTGACTTTC. Residues: CASSLGQGVGGANVLTF.

The chain uses TRBV28 and TRBJ1-2; no definite D call. This CDR3 comprises 15 residues. Per the germline V gene, CDR1 is MDHEN and CDR2 is SYDVKM. The V and J ends lost 2 bases and 0 bases respectively, with 10 bases between them. The CDR3 DNA follows: TGTGCCAGCAGTTTACAATCGAGTGCTAACTATGGCTACACCTTC. As protein: CASSLQSSANYGYTF.

The chain recombines TRBV19 with TRBJ2-3, with TRBD1 identical over 8 bases. This CDR3 spans 15 amino acids. The ends lost 6 bases at V and 4 bases at J; junction bases unmatched: 9. Per the germline V gene, CDR1 is LNHDA and CDR2 is SQIVND (reference sequence). CDR3: CASRRQGTVADTQYF. Written as DNA, the CDR3 is TGTGCCAGTAGGCGACAGGGGACCGTAGCAGATACGCAGTATTTT. Full variable domain (outside the CDR3, taken from reference TRBV19 and TRBJ2-3): DGGITQSPKYLFRKEGQNVTLSCEQNLNHDAMYWYRQDPGQGLRLIYYSQIVNDFQKGDIAEGYSVSREKKESFPLTVTSAQKNPTAFYLCASRRQGTVADTQYFGPGTRLTVL.

The chain is built from TRBV7-8 and TRBJ2-3; D call uncertain. Germline lookup yields CDR1 SGHVS and CDR2 FQNEAQ. CDR3 length equals 20 residues. V was cut by 3 bases and J by 0 bases, with 25 bases left in between. CDR3: CASSFSALSASVTSTDTQYF. In DNA, the CDR3 is TGTGCCAGCAGCTTTAGTGCCCTTAGTGCCTCGGTGACTAGCACAGATACGCAGTATTTT.

This rearrangement joins TRBV3-1 (or the pseudogene TRBV3-2) to TRBJ1-1, with TRBD1 matching 9 bases. The trim removed 0 bases at V and 7 bases at J, leaving 12 bases unmatched. CDR1 LGHDT and CDR2 YNNKEL come from the germline V gene (reference sequence). This CDR3 is built from 17 residues. The DNA of the CDR3 is TGTGCCAGCAGCCAAGATTGGAGGACAGGGGAGTATAATGAAGCTTTCTTT. It encodes CASSQDWRTGEYNEAFF.

J is TRBJ2-1 and V is TRBV7-3, with 11 nucleotides matching TRBD2. The CDR3 has 18 amino acids. Germline V CDR1 and CDR2: SGHTA, FQGTGA. V dropped 5 bases and J dropped 2; count of bases not matched to a gene: 11. CDR3 DNA: TGTGCCAGCAGCCCCGACGGGACTAGCGGCACTACCTACAATGAGCAGTTCTTC. It yields the protein CASSPDGTSGTTYNEQFF.